This TCR beta chain was captured in a study of regulatory T cells in long-lasting Graves disease. Construction of the TCR beta libraries employed iRepertoire HTBI primers in conjunction with Arm-PCR of CDR3 regions. Each CDR3 protein is one row after TCRdb ran MiXCR on the multiplex PCR reads. This repertoire shows 550,000 to 650,000 distinct CDR3 sequences, more than 15% found once; its top ten account for 9.5% to 15%. Notes on the study in general: TRBV28, TRBJ1-2 and TRBJ2-5 emerged as the favored segments in persistent disease.

CDR1 and CDR2 (germline): ENHRY, SYGVKD. Trimming removed 10 bases from V and 7 bases from J, with 22 bases in between. The length of the CDR3 is 15 residues. In the case of this clonotype: Its matching antigen is unknown.

Stated time point: newly diagnosed GD, antithyroid drugs for less than 3 months. PBMCs were the source of the RNA used for TCR sequencing. This same sample was also taken into another study, of T cells in Graves' hyperthyroidism and ophthalmopathy. That publication notes: Hyperthyroidism had been newly diagnosed in patients aged 18 to 65, and its duration was under 2 months. Blood shared most expanded thyroid clonotypes above 0.001.

The source material was peripheral blood mononuclear cells (PBMCs), sampled at new diagnosis, from a patient treated with antithyroid drugs. V gene TRBV10-3 combines with J gene TRBJ1-4; TRBD1 is a possible D gene (6 bases). The clonotype originates from a young man with Graves disease. The CDR3 region is CATNAAGRGGEKLFF. DNA of the CDR3: TGTGCCACAAACGCGGCGGGCAGGGGAGGTGAAAAACTGTTTTTT.